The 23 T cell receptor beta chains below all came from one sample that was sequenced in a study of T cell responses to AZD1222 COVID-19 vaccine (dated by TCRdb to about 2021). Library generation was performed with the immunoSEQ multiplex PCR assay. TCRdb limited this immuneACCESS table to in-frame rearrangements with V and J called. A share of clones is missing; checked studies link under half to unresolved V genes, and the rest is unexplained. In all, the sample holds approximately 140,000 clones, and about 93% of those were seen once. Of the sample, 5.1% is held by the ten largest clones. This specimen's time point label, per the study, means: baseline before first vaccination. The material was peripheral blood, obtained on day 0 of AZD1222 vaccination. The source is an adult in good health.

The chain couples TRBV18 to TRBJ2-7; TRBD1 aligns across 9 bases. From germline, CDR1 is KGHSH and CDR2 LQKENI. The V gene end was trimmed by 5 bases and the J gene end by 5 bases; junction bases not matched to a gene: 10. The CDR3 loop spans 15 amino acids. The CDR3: CASSSQGATSDEQYF. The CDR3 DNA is TGTGCCAGCTCATCACAGGGGGCTACTTCCGACGAGCAGTACTTC.

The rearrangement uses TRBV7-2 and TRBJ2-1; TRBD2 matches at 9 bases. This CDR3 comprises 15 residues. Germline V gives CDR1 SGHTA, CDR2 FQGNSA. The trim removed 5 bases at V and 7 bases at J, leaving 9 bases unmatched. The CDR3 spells CASSPWVAGENEQFF. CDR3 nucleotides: TGTGCCAGCAGCCCCTGGGTAGCGGGGGAGAATGAGCAGTTCTTC.

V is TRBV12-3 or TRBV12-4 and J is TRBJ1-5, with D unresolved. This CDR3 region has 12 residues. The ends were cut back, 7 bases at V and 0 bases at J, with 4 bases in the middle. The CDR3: CASKNSNQPQHF. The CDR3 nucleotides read TGTGCCAGCAAGAATAGCAATCAGCCCCAGCATTTT.

CDR3 protein: CAWRGPHEQYF. The CDR3 DNA follows: TGTGCCTGGCGGGGTCCCCACGAGCAGTACTTC. The chain recombines TRBV30 with TRBJ2-7; the D gene is possibly TRBD2 (5 bases). Trimming pared 5 bases from V and 5 bases from J, leaving 10 bases between. There are 11 residues in the CDR3. Looked up from germline, CDR1 is GTSNPN and CDR2 is SVGIG (reference sequence).

This chain's CDR3 is CASSYVQHNEKLFF. The CDR3 DNA is TGTGCCAGCAGTTACGTACAGCATAATGAAAAACTGTTTTTT. The rearrangement links TRBV6-6 to TRBJ1-4; D remains ambiguous. The germline CDR1 and CDR2 sequences are MNHNY and SVGAGI (reference sequence). V was clipped by 2 bases and J by 4 bases, with 8 bases between them. The CDR3 loop spans 14 amino acids.

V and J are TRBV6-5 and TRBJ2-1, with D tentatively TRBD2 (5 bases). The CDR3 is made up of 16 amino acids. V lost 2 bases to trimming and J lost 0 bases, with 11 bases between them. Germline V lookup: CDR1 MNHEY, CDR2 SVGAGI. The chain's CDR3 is CASSYQRPNSYNEQFF. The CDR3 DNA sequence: TGTGCCAGCAGTTACCAGCGGCCTAACTCCTACAATGAGCAGTTCTTC.

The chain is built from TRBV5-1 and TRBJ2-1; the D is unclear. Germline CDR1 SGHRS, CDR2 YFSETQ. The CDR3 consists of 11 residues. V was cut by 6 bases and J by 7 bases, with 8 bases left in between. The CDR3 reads CASTDRNEQFF. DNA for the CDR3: TGCGCCAGCACTGACCGAAATGAGCAGTTCTTC.

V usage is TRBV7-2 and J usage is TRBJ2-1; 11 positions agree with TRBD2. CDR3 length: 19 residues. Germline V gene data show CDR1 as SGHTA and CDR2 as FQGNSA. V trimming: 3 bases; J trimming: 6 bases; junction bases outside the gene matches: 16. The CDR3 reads CASSLVRRIAGGPGNEQFF. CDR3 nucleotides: TGTGCCAGCAGCTTGGTCAGGAGAATAGCGGGAGGGCCCGGCAATGAGCAGTTCTTC. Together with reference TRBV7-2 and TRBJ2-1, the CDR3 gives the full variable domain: GAGVSQSPSNKVTEKGKDVELRCDPISGHTALYWYRQSLGQGLEFLIYFQGNSAPDKSGLPSDRFSAERTGGSVSTLTIQRTQQEDSAVYLCASSLVRRIAGGPGNEQFFGPGTRLTVL.

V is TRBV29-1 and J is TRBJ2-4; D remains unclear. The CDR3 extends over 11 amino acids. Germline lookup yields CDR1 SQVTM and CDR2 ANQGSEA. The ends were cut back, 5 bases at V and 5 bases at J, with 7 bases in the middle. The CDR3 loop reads CSVWWENIQYF. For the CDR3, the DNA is TGCAGCGTTTGGTGGGAAAACATTCAGTACTTC.

The CDR3 DNA is TGCGCCAGCAGCTTGGGGGGGGAAAGTTTCCACAATGAGCAGTTCTTC. Its translation is CASSLGGESFHNEQFF. This chain connects TRBV5-1 to TRBJ2-1; tentatively, D is TRBD2 (6 bases). V was shortened by 0 bases and J by 5 bases, with 15 bases between the two germline ends. The CDR3 consists of 16 residues. Looked up from germline, CDR1 is SGHRS and CDR2 is YFSETQ.

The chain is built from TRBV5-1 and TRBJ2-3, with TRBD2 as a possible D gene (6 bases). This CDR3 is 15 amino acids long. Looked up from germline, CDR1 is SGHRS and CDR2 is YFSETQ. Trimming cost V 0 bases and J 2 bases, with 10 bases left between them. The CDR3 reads CASSLASGVTDTQYF. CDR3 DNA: TGCGCCAGCAGCTTGGCATCGGGAGTCACAGATACGCAGTATTTT.

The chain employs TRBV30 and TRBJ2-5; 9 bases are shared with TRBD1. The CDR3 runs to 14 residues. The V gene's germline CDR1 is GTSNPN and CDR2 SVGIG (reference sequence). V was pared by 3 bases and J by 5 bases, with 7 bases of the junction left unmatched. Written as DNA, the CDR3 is TGTGCCTGGAGCCCGGACAGGGGAAGGGAGACCCAGTACTTC. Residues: CAWSPDRGRETQYF.

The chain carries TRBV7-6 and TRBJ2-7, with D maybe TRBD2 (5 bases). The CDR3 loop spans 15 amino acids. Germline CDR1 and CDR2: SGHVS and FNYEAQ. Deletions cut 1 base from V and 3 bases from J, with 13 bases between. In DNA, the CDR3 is TGTGCCAGCAGCTTAGAGCCGGGATTGTTCTACGAGCAGTACTTC. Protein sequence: CASSLEPGLFYEQYF.

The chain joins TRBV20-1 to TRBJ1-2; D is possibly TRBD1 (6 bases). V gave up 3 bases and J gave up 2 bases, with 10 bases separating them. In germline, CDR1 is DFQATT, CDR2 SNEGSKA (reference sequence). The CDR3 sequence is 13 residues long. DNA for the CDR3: TGCAGTGCTAGTGGGGGGGCAAACTATGGCTACACCTTC. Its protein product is CSASGGANYGYTF.

Here the CDR3 reads CAISEKGGNNEQFF. The CDR3 coding sequence is TGTGCCATCAGTGAGAAGGGAGGAAACAATGAGCAGTTCTTC. The chain couples TRBV10-3 to TRBJ2-1, with TRBD2 as a possible D gene (6 bases). The CDR3 covers 14 residues. CDR1 and CDR2 from the germline V gene are ENHRY and SYGVKD. V gave up 2 bases and J gave up 5 bases, with 10 bases separating them.

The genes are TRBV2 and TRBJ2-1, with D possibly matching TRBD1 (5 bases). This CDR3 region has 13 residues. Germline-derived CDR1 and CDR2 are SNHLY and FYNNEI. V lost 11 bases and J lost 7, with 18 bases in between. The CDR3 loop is CAGHGPGGNEQFF. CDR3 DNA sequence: TGTGCCGGACACGGGCCCGGTGGGAATGAGCAGTTCTTC.

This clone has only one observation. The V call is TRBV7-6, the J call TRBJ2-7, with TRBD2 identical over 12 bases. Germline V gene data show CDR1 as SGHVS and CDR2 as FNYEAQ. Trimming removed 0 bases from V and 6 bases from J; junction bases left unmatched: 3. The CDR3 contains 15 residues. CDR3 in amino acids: CASSLAEGLAGEQYF. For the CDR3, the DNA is TGTGCCAGCAGCTTAGCCGAGGGACTAGCGGGCGAGCAGTACTTC. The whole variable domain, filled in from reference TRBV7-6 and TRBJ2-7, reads GAGVSQSPRYKVTKRGQDVALRCDPISGHVSLYWYRQALGQGPEFLTYFNYEAQQDKSGLPNDRFSAERPEGSISTLTIQRTEQRDSAMYRCASSLAEGLAGEQYFGPGTRLTVT.

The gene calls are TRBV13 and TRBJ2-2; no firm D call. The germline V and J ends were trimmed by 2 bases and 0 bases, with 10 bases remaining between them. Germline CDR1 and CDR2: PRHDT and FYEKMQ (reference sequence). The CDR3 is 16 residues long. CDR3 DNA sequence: TGTGCCAGCAGCTTATTCGGGCAGTCGAACACCGGGGAGCTGTTTTTT. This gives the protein CASSLFGQSNTGELFF. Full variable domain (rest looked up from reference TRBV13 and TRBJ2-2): AAGVIQSPRHLIKEKRETATLKCYPIPRHDTVYWYQQGPGQDPQFLISFYEKMQSDKGSIPDRFSAQQFSDYHSELNMSSLELGDSALYFCASSLFGQSNTGELFFGEGSRLTVL.

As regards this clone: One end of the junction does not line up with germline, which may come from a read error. The CDR3 loop is CASSSPRQVMRVF. As DNA, the CDR3 is TGTGCCAGCAGCTCTCCCAGGCAGGTAATGAGAGTTTTC. The chain carries TRBV11-2 and TRBJ2-7; D not resolved. The germline gives CDR1 SGHAT, CDR2 FQNNGV. CDR3 size: 13 residues.

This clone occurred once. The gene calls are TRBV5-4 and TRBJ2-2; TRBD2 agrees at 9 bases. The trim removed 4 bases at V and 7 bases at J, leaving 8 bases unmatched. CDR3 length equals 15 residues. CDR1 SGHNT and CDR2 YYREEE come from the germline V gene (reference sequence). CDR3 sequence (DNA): TGTGCCAGCAGCACTGGACTAGCGAGTATCGGGGAGCTGTTTTTT. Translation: CASSTGLASIGELFF.

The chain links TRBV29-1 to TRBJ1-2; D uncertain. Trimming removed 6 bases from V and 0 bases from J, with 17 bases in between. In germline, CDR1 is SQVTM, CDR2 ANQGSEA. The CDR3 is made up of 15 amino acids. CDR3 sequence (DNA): TGCAGCGTCGAAACCCCGACGGATTCTAACTATGGCTACACCTTC. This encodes CSVETPTDSNYGYTF.

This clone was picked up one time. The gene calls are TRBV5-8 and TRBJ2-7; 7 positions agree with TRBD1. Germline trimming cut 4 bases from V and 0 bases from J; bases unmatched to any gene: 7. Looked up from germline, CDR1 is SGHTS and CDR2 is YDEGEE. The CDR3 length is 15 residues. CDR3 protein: CASSHGTASSYEQYF. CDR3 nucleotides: TGTGCCAGCAGCCACGGGACAGCGAGCTCCTACGAGCAGTACTTC.

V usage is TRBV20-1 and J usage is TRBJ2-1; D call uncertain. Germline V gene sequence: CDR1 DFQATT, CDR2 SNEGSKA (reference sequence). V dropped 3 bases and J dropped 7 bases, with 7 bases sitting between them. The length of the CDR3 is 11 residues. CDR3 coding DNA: TGCAGTGCTAGTCGGTTGAATGAGCAGTTCTTC. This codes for CSASRLNEQFF.